This entry concerns a single T cell receptor beta chain. This clonotype was recorded at least ten times. Its antigen is currently not known. Base qualities are not provided; no much larger clone lies one nucleotide away. The data were obtained in a study of T-cell reconstitution after alpha-beta-depleted transplantation in children (dated by TCRdb to 2016 to 2017). About the study as a whole: Using TCR repertoire profiling, the study followed T-cell immune reconstitution in a quantitative way in children after TCRalphabeta/CD19-depleted allogeneic hematopoietic cell transplantation. Beyond this particular receptor, the publication reports: In some patients, the high TCRbeta diversity seen at day 60 was put down to recipient T cells and intrathymic progenitors that had survived conditioning. About two months after transplant, the apparently early recovery of alphabetaT-cell counts reportedly depended on just several hundred clones that had expanded rapidly and came from non-depleted graft cells. Hyperexpanded clone frequencies declined over subsequent months; after one year, T-cell counts and TCRbeta diversity were mostly attributed to newly produced T cells.

According to the germline V gene (reference sequence), CDR1 reads SGHKS and CDR2 reads YYEKEE. At the junction V is shortened by 4 bases and J by 7 bases; bases outside the gene matches: 13. From the cysteine through the phenylalanine, the CDR3 covers 16 amino acids. Just the 48-base CDR3 DNA is kept, in frame starting at base 1. Explained via the paper, the treatment or condition label denotes: allogeneic hematopoietic cell transplantation with graft depleted of TCRalphabeta T cells and CD19 B cells. Transplant recipients were children who received TCRalphabeta/CD19-depleted allogeneic hematopoietic cell grafts. The library was prepared using PCR. The run used an Illumina HiSeq 2500. Molecular barcoding was employed in the preparation of TCR libraries, with unique molecular identifiers being used to normalize TCRbeta repertoire quantification. TCRdb applied fastp at Q25 and MiXCR to the public reads, then kept only in-frame beta chains. Rows are combined by CDR3 protein, so each entry shows the most common genes and DNA. Recorded for this sample are a few hundred thousand distinct CDR3 sequences; roughly 43% of them occurred a single time. The ten largest clonotypes hold 27% of the sample.

Recombination connected TRBV5-5 to TRBJ2-1, with 8 bases in between that match TRBD2. The clonotype originates from a girl aged 2 to 9 with aplastic anemia, due to receive a stem cell transplant. Specimen: PBMCs, collected before TCRalphabeta/CD19-depleted stem cell transplant. CDR3 loop: CASSPPHTSGRNEQFF. The DNA sequence follows: TGTGCCAGCAGCCCTCCCCATACTAGCGGCAGGAATGAGCAGTTCTTC.